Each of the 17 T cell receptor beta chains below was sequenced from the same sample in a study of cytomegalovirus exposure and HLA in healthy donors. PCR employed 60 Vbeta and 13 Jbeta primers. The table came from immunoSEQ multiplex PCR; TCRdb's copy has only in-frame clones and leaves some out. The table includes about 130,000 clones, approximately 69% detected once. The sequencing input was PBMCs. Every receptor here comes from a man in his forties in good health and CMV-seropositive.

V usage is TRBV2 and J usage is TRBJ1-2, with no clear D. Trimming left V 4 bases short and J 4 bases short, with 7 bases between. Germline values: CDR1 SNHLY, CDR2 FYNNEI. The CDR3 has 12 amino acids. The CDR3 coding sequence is TGTGCCAGCAGTGGACTCGCCTATGGCTACACCTTC. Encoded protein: CASSGLAYGYTF.

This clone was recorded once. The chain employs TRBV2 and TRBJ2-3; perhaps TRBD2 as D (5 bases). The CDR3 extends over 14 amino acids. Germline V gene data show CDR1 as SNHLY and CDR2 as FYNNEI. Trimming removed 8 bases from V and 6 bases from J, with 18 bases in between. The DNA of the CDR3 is TGTGCCAGCGAGGGTTCCGGGGTGCAGGATACGCAGTATTTT. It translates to CASEGSGVQDTQYF.

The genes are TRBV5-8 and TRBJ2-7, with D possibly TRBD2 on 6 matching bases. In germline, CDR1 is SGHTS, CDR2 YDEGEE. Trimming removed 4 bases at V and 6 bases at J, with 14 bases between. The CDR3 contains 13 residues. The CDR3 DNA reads TGTGCCAGCAGCCCCCTCGGGGGATCCGAGCAGTACTTC. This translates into CASSPLGGSEQYF.

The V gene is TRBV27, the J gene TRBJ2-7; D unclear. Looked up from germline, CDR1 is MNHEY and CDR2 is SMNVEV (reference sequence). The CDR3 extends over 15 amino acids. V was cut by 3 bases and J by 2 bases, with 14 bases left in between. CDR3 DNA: TGTGCCAGCAGTTTGACATCAATTCAGGCCTACGAGCAGTACTTC. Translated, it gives CASSLTSIQAYEQYF.

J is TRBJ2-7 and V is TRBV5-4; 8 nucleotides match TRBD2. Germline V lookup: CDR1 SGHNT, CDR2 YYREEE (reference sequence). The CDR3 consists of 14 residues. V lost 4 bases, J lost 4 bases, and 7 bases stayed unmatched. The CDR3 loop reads CASSLGRAGYEQYF. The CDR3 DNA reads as TGTGCCAGCAGCCTCGGGAGGGCCGGGTACGAGCAGTACTTC.

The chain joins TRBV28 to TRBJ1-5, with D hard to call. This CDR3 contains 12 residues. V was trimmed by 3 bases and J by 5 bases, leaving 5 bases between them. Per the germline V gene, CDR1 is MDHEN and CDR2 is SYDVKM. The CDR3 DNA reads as TGTGCCAGCAGTTTTATGTATCAGCCCCAGCATTTT. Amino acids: CASSFMYQPQHF. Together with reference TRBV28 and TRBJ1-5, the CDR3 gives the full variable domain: DVKVTQSSRYLVKRTGEKVFLECVQDMDHENMFWYRQDPGLGLRLIYFSYDVKMKEKGDIPEGYSVSREKKERFSLILESASTNQTSMYLCASSFMYQPQHFGDGTRLSIL.

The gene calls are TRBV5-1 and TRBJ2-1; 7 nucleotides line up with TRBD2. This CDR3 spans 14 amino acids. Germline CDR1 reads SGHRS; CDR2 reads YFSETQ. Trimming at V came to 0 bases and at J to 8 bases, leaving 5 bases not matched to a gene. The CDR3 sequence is CASSLGTRGDEQFF. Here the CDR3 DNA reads TGCGCCAGCAGCTTGGGGACTAGAGGCGATGAGCAGTTCTTC.

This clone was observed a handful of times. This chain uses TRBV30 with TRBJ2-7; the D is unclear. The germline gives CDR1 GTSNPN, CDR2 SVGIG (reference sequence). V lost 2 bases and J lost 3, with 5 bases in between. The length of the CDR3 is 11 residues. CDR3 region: CAWSNSYEQYF. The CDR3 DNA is TGTGCCTGGAGTAACAGCTACGAGCAGTACTTC.

The CDR3 spells CASSYLGQGASDTQYF. CDR3 nucleotide sequence: TGTGCCAGCAGCTACCTGGGACAGGGGGCGTCAGATACGCAGTATTTT. The chain combines TRBV7-2 with TRBJ2-3, with 12 nucleotides matching TRBD1. This CDR3 has 16 amino acids. Unmatched junction bases numbered 6, after V lost 4 bases and J lost 4 bases. Germline CDR1 SGHTA, CDR2 FQGNSA.

CDR3 sequence (DNA): TGTGCCAGCAGCTTAAGACAGTTAAATGAAAAACTGTTTTTT. Its translation is CASSLRQLNEKLFF. This chain joins TRBV7-8 and TRBJ1-4, with D possibly TRBD1 on 5 matching bases. The CDR3 has 14 residues. Per the germline V gene, CDR1 is SGHVS and CDR2 is FQNEAQ. Trimming stripped 2 bases from V and 5 bases from J, with 9 bases between.

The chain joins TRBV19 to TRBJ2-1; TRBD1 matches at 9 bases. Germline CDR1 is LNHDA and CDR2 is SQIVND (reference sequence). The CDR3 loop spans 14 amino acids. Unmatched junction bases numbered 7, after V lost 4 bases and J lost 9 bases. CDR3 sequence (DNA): TGTGCCAGTAGTACCTACAGGGGGCAAGGTGAGCAGTTCTTC. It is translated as CASSTYRGQGEQFF.

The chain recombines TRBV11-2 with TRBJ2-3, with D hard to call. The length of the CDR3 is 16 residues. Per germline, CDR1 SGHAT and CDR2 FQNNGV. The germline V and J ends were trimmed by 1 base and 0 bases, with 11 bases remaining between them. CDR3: CASSLGILGSTDTQYF. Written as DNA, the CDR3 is TGTGCCAGCAGCTTAGGGATATTGGGCAGCACAGATACGCAGTATTTT.

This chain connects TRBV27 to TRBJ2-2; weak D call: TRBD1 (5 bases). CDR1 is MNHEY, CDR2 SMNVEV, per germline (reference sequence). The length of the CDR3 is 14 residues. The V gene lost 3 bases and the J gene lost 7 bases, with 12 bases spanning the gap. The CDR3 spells CASSFTQGSGELFF. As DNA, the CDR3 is TGTGCCAGCAGTTTTACGCAGGGAAGCGGGGAGCTGTTTTTT.

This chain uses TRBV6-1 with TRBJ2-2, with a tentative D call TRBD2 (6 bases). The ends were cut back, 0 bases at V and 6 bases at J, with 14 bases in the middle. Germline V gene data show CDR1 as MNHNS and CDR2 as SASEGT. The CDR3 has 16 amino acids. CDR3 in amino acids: CASSEAVAEAAGELFF. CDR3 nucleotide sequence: TGTGCCAGCAGTGAAGCGGTAGCGGAGGCGGCCGGGGAGCTGTTTTTT.

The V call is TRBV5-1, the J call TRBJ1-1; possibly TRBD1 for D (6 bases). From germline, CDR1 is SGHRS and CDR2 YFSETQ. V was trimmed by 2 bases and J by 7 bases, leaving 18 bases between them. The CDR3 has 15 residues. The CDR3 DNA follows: TGCGCCAGCAGCTTACCCCGGGACAACAAATATGAAGCTTTCTTT. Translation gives CASSLPRDNKYEAFF.

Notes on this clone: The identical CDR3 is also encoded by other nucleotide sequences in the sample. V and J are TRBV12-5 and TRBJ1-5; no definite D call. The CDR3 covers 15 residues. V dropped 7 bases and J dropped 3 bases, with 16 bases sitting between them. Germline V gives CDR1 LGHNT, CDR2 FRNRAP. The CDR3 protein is CASAIEGRHNQPQHF. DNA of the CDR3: TGTGCTAGTGCTATTGAAGGCAGGCACAATCAGCCCCAGCATTTT.

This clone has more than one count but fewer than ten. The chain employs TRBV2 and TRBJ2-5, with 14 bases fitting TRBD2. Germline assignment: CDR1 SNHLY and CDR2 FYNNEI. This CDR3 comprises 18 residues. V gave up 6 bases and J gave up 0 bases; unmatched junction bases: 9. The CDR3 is CASRKGLAGGRYQETQYF. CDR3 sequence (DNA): TGTGCCAGCAGAAAAGGACTAGCGGGGGGTCGGTACCAAGAGACCCAGTACTTC.